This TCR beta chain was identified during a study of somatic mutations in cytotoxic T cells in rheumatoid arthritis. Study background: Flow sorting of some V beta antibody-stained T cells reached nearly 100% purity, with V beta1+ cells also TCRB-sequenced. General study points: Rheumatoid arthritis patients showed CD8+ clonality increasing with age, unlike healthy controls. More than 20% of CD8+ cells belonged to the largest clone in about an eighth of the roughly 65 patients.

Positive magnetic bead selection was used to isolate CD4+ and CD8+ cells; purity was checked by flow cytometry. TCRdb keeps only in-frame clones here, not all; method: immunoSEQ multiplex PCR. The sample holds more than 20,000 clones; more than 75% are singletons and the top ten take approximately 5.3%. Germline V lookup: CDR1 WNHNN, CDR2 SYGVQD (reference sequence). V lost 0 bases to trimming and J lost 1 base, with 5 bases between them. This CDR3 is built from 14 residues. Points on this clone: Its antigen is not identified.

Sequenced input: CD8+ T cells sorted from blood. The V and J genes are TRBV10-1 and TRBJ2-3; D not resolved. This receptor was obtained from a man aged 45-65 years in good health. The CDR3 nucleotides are TGCGCCAGCAGTGAGTCGTCGGGCACAGATACGCAGTATTTT. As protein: CASSESSGTDTQYF.